This T cell receptor beta chain stems from a study of OX40 agonist ivuxolimab in advanced cancers. Regarding the complete study: Ivuxolimab was a fully human IgG2 agonistic monoclonal antibody targeting the costimulatory receptor OX40 (CD134). The point of sequencing TCRbeta in the periphery was to test whether ivuxolimab changed TCR sequence diversity and drove clonal T-cell expansion. The monotherapy dose-escalation portion (N = 52 patients) of the phase I ivuxolimab trial is reported in the paper. Prior anti-PD-1, anti-PD-L1 or anti-CTLA-4 therapy was permitted, and 35% to 40% of dose-escalation patients had received checkpoint inhibitors. In the dose-escalation cohort, 82.7% of patients were male, and the mean age was approximately 55 years, with a range of about 23 to 80. Of the approximately 50 dose-escalation patients, hepatocellular carcinoma was present in 19, melanoma in around 15, renal cell carcinoma in 9 and head and neck cancer in 9. Intravenous ivuxolimab was administered to patients every 2 weeks at six dose levels: 0.01, 0.1, 0.3, 1.5, 3 and 10 mg/kg. Three dose-escalation patients achieved partial responses, one with hepatocellular carcinoma and two with cutaneous melanoma. Study-wide conclusions, independent of this receptor: Low levels of normalized T-cell clonal expansion were also seen in some nonresponding patients. At doses of 0.1 to 3.0 mg/kg, clonal expansion of both CD4+ and CD8+ blood T cells was observed from baseline to week 6. After ivuxolimab, more expanded clones were found on average in CD8+ T cells than in CD4+ T cells. Antigen specificity was not determined for the clonally expanded peripheral T cells. Partial responders in the 0.1-3.0 mg/kg groups had among the lowest normalized peripheral clonal expansion, especially among CD8+ T cells.

This clone is a singleton in its sample. Its antigen is currently not known. There are no base qualities to consult, and no much larger clone falls within one base. Reading from cysteine to phenylalanine, the CDR3 counts 14 amino acids. The only DNA kept is the CDR3, 42 bases in frame from the first base. Reading the germline V gene gives CDR1 SGHAT and CDR2 FQNNGV. V sheds 0 bases and J sheds 5 bases, leaving 10 bases between their ends. Patients with autoimmune disease history or receiving systemic immunosuppression were excluded from the trial. Peripheral blood for TCR sequencing was collected from all dose cohorts at baseline, on cycle 4 day 1, and on cycle 7 day 1. Samples came from an open-label, multicenter, first-in-human phase I dose-escalation trial of ivuxolimab. Adults with locally advanced or metastatic head and neck squamous cell, hepatocellular, melanoma or renal cell carcinoma were enrolled in the trial. Before TCR sequencing, CD4+ T cells and CD8+ T cells were sorted from peripheral blood as separate populations.

Genomic DNA was extracted from sorted cells for sequencing of the TCRbeta CDR3 region. The immunoSEQ Assay was used to sequence the TCRbeta CDR3 regions. Imported from immuneACCESS, the table was reduced by TCRdb to in-frame sequences with V and J called. These copies leave out some clones; in studies compared against another copy, an unresolved V gene accounts for under half, and the cause of the remainder is not known. A total of 65,000 to 95,000 clones appear in this sample, 92% of them only once. The ten biggest clones cover around 0.53% of the sample. This clonotype was sampled from an adult with an advanced solid tumor such as melanoma, head and neck, liver or kidney cancer. Specimen: CD4+ or CD8+ T cells sorted from blood, collected in a trial of the OX40 agonist ivuxolimab. The V and J genes are TRBV11-2 and TRBJ1-1, with no reliable assignment of the D segment. The bases are TGTGCCAGCAGCTTAGAAGACCTGCGGACTGAAGCTTTCTTT. Translated, this gives CASSLEDLRTEAFF.